This T cell receptor (beta chain) appears in the sequencing data of a study of blood T cell repertoires in COVID-19. This clone has only a few counts. The V gene lost 3 bases and the J gene lost 4 bases, with 6 bases spanning the gap. CDR1 is MDHEN and CDR2 is SYDVKM in the germline V gene. The CDR3 sequence is 13 residues long. Sequenced by immunoSEQ multiplex PCR; TCRdb stores in-frame clones only, minus some. The repertoire holds under 200,000 clones, with roughly 90% as singletons. The V and J genes are TRBV28 and TRBJ1-4; the D is unclear. The receptor's source is a woman younger than 30 who had recovered from COVID-19. Sequencing was performed on PBMCs or T cells enriched from blood (not recorded which). CDR3: CASSFPHNEKLFF. The DNA of the CDR3 is TGTGCCAGCAGTTTCCCCCATAATGAAAAACTGTTTTTT.